These 30 T cell receptor beta chains originate from one sample sequenced in a study of metastatic and nonmetastatic thyroid tumors. Before thyroid surgery, none of the patients had received any treatment. TCRdb reprocessed the PCR reads via MiXCR. In the table there are almost 70,000 clones, approximately 15% of which are singletons. The sequencing sample was made of blood. All receptors derive from a male donor with papillary thyroid cancer or a benign thyroid nodule (not recorded which). Some clones in this sample may be carry-over from other donors' samples.

The V and J genes are TRBV20-1 and TRBJ2-7, with no clear D. Trimming pared 6 bases from V and 2 bases from J, leaving 20 bases between. Germline loops: CDR1 DFQATT, CDR2 SNEGSKA (reference sequence). The CDR3 has 15 amino acids. The CDR3 region is CSAPSAVLGTYEQYF. In DNA form, the CDR3 reads TGCAGTGCCCCCTCTGCGGTATTGGGGACCTACGAGCAGTACTTC.

This clone occurred many times. V usage is TRBV12-3 or TRBV12-4 and J usage is TRBJ2-3; D uncertain. This CDR3 contains 14 residues. The ends were cut back, 2 bases at V and 6 bases at J, with 12 bases in the middle. In nucleotides, the CDR3 is TGTGCCAGCAGTTTAAAGTCTATTACTGATACGCAGTATTTT. Its protein is CASSLKSITDTQYF.

This clone showed up many times. The CDR3 sequence is CSGSGGRDQPQHF. DNA of the CDR3: TGCAGCGGAAGCGGGGGACGCGATCAGCCCCAGCATTTT. This chain links TRBV29-1 with TRBJ1-5, with D possibly being TRBD1 (5 bases). This CDR3 spans 13 amino acids. The V end was cut by 7 bases, the J end by 5 bases, with 15 bases between. Germline V gene sequence: CDR1 SQVTM, CDR2 ANQGSEA.

Note on this clone: A much larger clone is a single base away; this may be a read error. The rearrangement links TRBV3-1 to TRBJ1-6; unclear D gene. Germline lookup yields CDR1 LGHDT and CDR2 YNNKEL (reference sequence). Deletions cut 1 base from V and 6 bases from J, with 16 bases between. The CDR3 is 17 amino acids. In DNA form, the CDR3 reads TGTGCCAGCAGCCAAGCGCAGAATGCCATTCGTAATTCACCCCTCCACTTT. It translates to CASSQAQNAIRNSPLHF.

Comments on this clone: Possible read error: a much larger clone is one base away. The CDR3 DNA is TGTGCCAGCAGCGTATCGTTTAGCGGGAGCACCGGGGAGCTGTTTTTT. This sequence encodes CASSVSFSGSTGELFF. The gene calls are TRBV9 and TRBJ2-2; 9 nucleotides agree with TRBD2. In germline, CDR1 is SGDLS, CDR2 YYNGEE. The CDR3 has 16 amino acids. V lost 1 base and J lost 4; bases outside the gene matches: 5.

This clone was picked up many times. The CDR3 DNA reads as TGTGCCAGCTCACCGGATATCCAAGAGACCCAGTACTTC. Amino acid sequence: CASSPDIQETQYF. V and J are TRBV18 and TRBJ2-5; D is uncertain. Germline assignment: CDR1 KGHSH and CDR2 LQKENI. This CDR3 comprises 13 residues. V gave up 3 bases and J gave up 1 base, with 6 bases separating them. The full variable domain, its missing parts supplied by reference TRBV18 and TRBJ2-5, is NAGVMQNPRHLVRRRGQEARLRCSPMKGHSHVYWYRQLPEEGLKFMVYLQKENIIDESGMPKERFSAEFPKEGPSILRIQQVVRGDSAAYFCASSPDIQETQYFGPGTRLLVL.

The table lists this clone with many counts. This chain connects TRBV7-9 to TRBJ2-1, with 7 nucleotides matching TRBD1. CDR1 is SEHNR, CDR2 FQNEAQ, per germline (reference sequence). Trimming cost V 6 bases and J 2 bases; bases outside gene matches: 10. CDR3 length: 16 residues. The CDR3 loop is CASSPRAGTAYNEQFF. DNA for the CDR3: TGTGCCAGCAGTCCAAGGGCCGGGACAGCCTACAATGAGCAGTTCTTC.

This clone has a count of ten or more. V usage is TRBV5-4 and J usage is TRBJ1-2; D may be TRBD1 (6 bases). The CDR3 spans 14 residues. Trimming stripped 3 bases from V and 2 bases from J, with 11 bases between. Germline CDR1 reads SGHNT; CDR2 reads YYREEE (reference sequence). CDR3 protein: CASSWPGTNYGYTF. Here the CDR3 DNA reads TGTGCCAGCAGCTGGCCCGGGACAAACTATGGCTACACCTTC.

This clone has ten or more counts. This same CDR3 is encoded by further DNA sequences in the sample. The CDR3 reads CATSGGNSQGQPQHF. CDR3 coding DNA: TGTGCCACCAGCGGGGGAAATTCGCAGGGGCAACCCCAGCATTTT. The rearrangement joins TRBV15 to TRBJ1-5, with D perhaps TRBD1 (6 bases). Trimming took off 5 bases at V and 10 bases at J, with 21 bases between the two ends. CDR3 length equals 15 residues. In germline, CDR1 is LNHNV, CDR2 YYDKDF (reference sequence).

This clone was picked up many times. A junction end diverges from the germline sequence, so it may reflect a read error. The sample carries other DNA sequences with the same CDR3. V is TRBV6-1 and J is TRBJ2-5, with 7 nucleotides matching TRBD2. The CDR3 covers 15 residues. Germline V lookup: CDR1 MNHNS, CDR2 SASEGT. This CDR3 is CASSPSGAGAETRYF. Here the CDR3 DNA reads TGTGCCAGCAGTCCAAGTGGGGCGGGAGCAGAGACCCGGTACTTC.

This clone was observed at least ten times. The chain uses TRBV20-1 and TRBJ1-2, with 9 bases fitting TRBD1. Germline V gene data show CDR1 as DFQATT and CDR2 as SNEGSKA (reference sequence). The CDR3 runs to 13 residues. V was pared by 3 bases and J by 6 bases, with 5 bases of the junction left unmatched. The CDR3 protein is CSAREQGADGYTF. In DNA form, the CDR3 reads TGCAGTGCTAGGGAACAGGGGGCAGATGGCTACACCTTC.

This clone was detected many times. The chain recombines TRBV6-2 or TRBV6-3 with TRBJ2-3, with TRBD2 identical over 9 bases. J was trimmed by 2 bases and V by 6 bases; bases with no gene match: 9. The CDR3 totals 16 residues. Germline V gives CDR1 MNHEY, CDR2 SVGEGT. The CDR3 bases are TGTGCCAGCAGCTCAGTGGGACTAGCAGACACAGATACGCAGTATTTT. Translated, it gives CASSSVGLADTDTQYF.

The sample holds one count of this clone. This chain links TRBV25-1 with TRBJ1-5; D is uncertain. Trimming removed 5 bases from V and 3 bases from J, with 29 bases in between. Looked up from germline, CDR1 is MGHDK and CDR2 is SYGVNS. The CDR3 length is 20 residues. The CDR3 DNA reads as TGTGCCAGCAGTAGATCCCCCGGGTCGGTTACGACTATAGTCAATCAGCCCCAGCATTTT. Amino acid sequence: CASSRSPGSVTTIVNQPQHF.

In this sample, this clone turned up many times. V is TRBV6-2 or TRBV6-3 and J is TRBJ1-5, with D hard to call. The CDR3 is 15 amino acids. The V end lost 6 bases, the J end lost 2 bases, and 14 bases lay between the germline ends. In germline, CDR1 is MNHEY, CDR2 SVGEGT. DNA for the CDR3: TGTGCCAGCAGCCGGACCCTCTCGGGCAATCAGCCCCAGCATTTT. Translating gives CASSRTLSGNQPQHF.

Ten or more counts support this clone. The chain couples TRBV13 to TRBJ2-7; TRBD1 is a possible D gene (6 bases). Per germline, CDR1 PRHDT and CDR2 FYEKMQ (reference sequence). V lost 2 bases, J lost 7 bases, and 6 bases lay in between. The CDR3 consists of 11 residues. DNA for the CDR3: TGTGCCAGCAGCTTAAGGGGGGAGCAGTACGTC. Translating it yields CASSLRGEQYV.

This clone was recorded many times. CDR3 sequence reads: CAWSPQGAIGYTF. CDR3 coding DNA: TGTGCCTGGAGTCCCCAGGGGGCGATTGGCTACACCTTC. The genes are TRBV30 and TRBJ1-2, with 8 positions matching TRBD1. There are 13 residues in the CDR3. CDR1 and CDR2 from the germline V gene are GTSNPN and SVGIG (reference sequence). Losses at the gene ends were 2 bases for V and 7 bases for J; bases not matched to a gene: 6.

The V call is TRBV5-1, the J call TRBJ2-3, with 7 bases aligning to TRBD2. The CDR3 is 16 residues long. V shed 5 bases and J 7 bases; nucleotides not matched to a gene: 16. Germline CDR1 and CDR2: SGHRS and YFSETQ. CDR3 bases: TGCGCCAGCAGTTTTTCCCTAGCGGTAGCAACGTATACGCAGTATTTT. Translation: CASSFSLAVATYTQYF.

This clone was counted ten times or more. The genes are TRBV20-1 and TRBJ2-3; a possible D gene is TRBD2 (6 bases). The CDR3 spans 14 residues. The V gene lost 6 bases and the J gene lost 0 bases, with 13 bases spanning the gap. CDR1 and CDR2 from the germline V gene are DFQATT and SNEGSKA (reference sequence). The CDR3 sequence is CSAIIAASTDTQYF. CDR3 nucleotide sequence: TGCAGTGCGATAATAGCGGCGAGCACAGATACGCAGTATTTT.

This clone was observed at least ten times. This chain connects TRBV30 to TRBJ2-2, with TRBD1 identical over 10 bases. This CDR3 is 13 amino acids long. V dropped 3 bases and J dropped 6; count of bases not matched to a gene: 1. Germline lookup yields CDR1 GTSNPN and CDR2 SVGIG (reference sequence). The CDR3 DNA reads as TGTGCCTGGAGGGGGACAGGGGCCGGGGAGCTGTTTTTT. This codes for CAWRGTGAGELFF.

This clone was seen many times. Different DNA sequences within this sample yield the same CDR3. The chain combines TRBV7-3 with TRBJ1-1; possibly TRBD1 for D (5 bases). This CDR3 is built from 13 residues. Trimming removed 2 bases from V and 1 base from J, with 5 bases in between. The germline V gene has CDR1 SGHTA and CDR2 FQGTGA. This CDR3 reads CASSLQGNTEAFF. CDR3 in DNA: TGTGCCAGCAGCTTACAGGGGAACACTGAAGCTTTCTTT. The whole variable domain, filled in from reference TRBV7-3 and TRBJ1-1, reads GAGVSQTPSNKVTEKGKYVELRCDPISGHTALYWYRQSLGQGPEFLIYFQGTGAADDSGLPNDRFFAVRPEGSVSTLKIQRTERGDSAVYLCASSLQGNTEAFFGQGTRLTVV.

On this clone itself: A clone one base away is much larger, so this may be a read error. The chain has TRBV6-1 and TRBJ1-4; 7 nucleotides line up with TRBD1. Germline values: CDR1 MNHNS, CDR2 SASEGT. V shed 6 bases, J shed 5 bases, and the junction held 12 bases outside the gene matches. CDR3 length: 16 amino acids. Here the CDR3 reads CASSTKLQGRNEKLFF. The CDR3, as DNA: TGTGCCAGCAGCACGAAACTACAGGGGCGAAATGAAAAACTGTTTTTT.

The V gene is TRBV18, the J gene TRBJ2-3; 7 positions agree with TRBD2. The CDR3 has 12 residues. The junction had 0 bases not matched to a gene; V was cut back by 3 bases and J by 6 bases. CDR1 and CDR2 (germline): KGHSH, LQKENI. The chain's CDR3 is CASSPRGDTQYF. The CDR3 DNA sequence: TGTGCCAGCTCACCGCGGGGGGATACGCAGTATTTT.

On this clone itself: The junction differs from germline at one of its ends, possibly a read error. This chain joins TRBV6-5 and TRBJ1-1; no clear D gene. The CDR3 loop spans 14 amino acids. Germline CDR1 is MNHEY and CDR2 is SVGAGI. The CDR3 bases are TGTGCCAGCAGCACCGTGATAACTGTAGCTGAATCTTTCTTT. This translates into CASSTVITVAESFF.

This clone was counted ten times or more. It may be a read error: a sequence one base away is much more abundant. The CDR3 nucleotides read TGCGCCAGCAGCCAATACGGGTGCACAGATACGCAGTATTTT. Translating it yields CASSQYGCTDTQYF. The chain carries TRBV4-1 and TRBJ2-3; D unresolved. CDR1 is MGHRA, CDR2 YSYEKL, per germline. This CDR3 contains 14 residues. Trimming took 2 bases from V and 1 from J, leaving 7 bases between them.

This clone has more than one count but fewer than ten. Possible read error: a much larger clone is one base away. The sample contains more than one DNA sequence encoding this CDR3. This chain links TRBV19 with TRBJ2-5, with 11 bases lining up with TRBD2. The CDR3 length is 16 residues. The ends lost 0 bases at V and 2 bases at J; junction bases unmatched: 2. The V gene's germline CDR1 is LNHDA and CDR2 SQIVND (reference sequence). The CDR3 DNA sequence: TGTGCCAGTAGTATAGAGAGGACTAGCGGGCAAGAGACCCAGTACTTC. This translates into CASSIERTSGQETQYF. The whole variable domain, filled in from reference TRBV19 and TRBJ2-5, reads DGGITQSPKYLFRKEGQNVTLSCEQNLNHDAMYWYRQDPGQGLRLIYYSQIVNDFQKGDIAEGYSVSREKKESFPLTVTSAQKNPTAFYLCASSIERTSGQETQYFGPGTRLLVL.

Many counts were recorded for this clone. The genes are TRBV29-1 and TRBJ1-6; a possible D gene is TRBD1 (5 bases). The germline CDR1 and CDR2 sequences are SQVTM and ANQGSEA. With 6 bases removed from V and 8 bases from J, the gap between germline ends came to 17 bases. This CDR3 has 14 amino acids. CDR3 residues: CSVEMQGLDSPLHF. For the CDR3, the DNA is TGCAGCGTCGAGATGCAGGGTTTAGATTCACCCCTCCACTTT.

Ten or more counts support this clone. The rearrangement joins TRBV11-3 to TRBJ2-1, with 8 bases aligning to TRBD2. CDR1 SGHNT and CDR2 YENEEA come from the germline V gene. V trimming: 0 bases; J trimming: 7 bases; junction bases outside the gene matches: 14. The CDR3 is made up of 18 amino acids. In DNA form, the CDR3 reads TGTGCCAGCAGCTTAGATCGCCGTCGCAGCGGGAGTTTTAATGAGCAGTTCTTC. Translating it yields CASSLDRRRSGSFNEQFF.

This clone was picked up many times. The chain couples TRBV3-1 to TRBJ1-3; perhaps TRBD1 as D (5 bases). V was clipped by 5 bases and J by 0 bases, with 14 bases between them. From germline, CDR1 is LGHDT and CDR2 YNNKEL (reference sequence). The CDR3 is made up of 16 amino acids. CDR3 sequence reads: CASSKRTPDSGNTIYF. CDR3 in DNA: TGTGCCAGCAGCAAGAGGACACCCGACTCTGGAAACACCATATATTTT.

This clone was seen at least ten times. The J gene is TRBJ1-2, the V gene TRBV5-1, with no clear D. Looked up from germline, CDR1 is SGHRS and CDR2 is YFSETQ. V was clipped by 2 bases and J by 1 base, with 9 bases between them. The CDR3 runs to 14 residues. The CDR3 loop is CASSFFTDNYGYTF. The DNA of the CDR3 is TGCGCCAGCAGCTTTTTTACAGATAACTATGGCTACACCTTC.

This clone was picked up many times. The chain is built from TRBV2 and TRBJ2-7; 8 bases are a match to TRBD1. This CDR3 contains 17 residues. Germline assignment: CDR1 SNHLY and CDR2 FYNNEI. The J segment lost 0 bases and the V segment lost 6 bases, leaving 13 bases of the junction unmatched. The CDR3 DNA reads TGTGCCAGCAGGAGATTATTTAGGGACAGGAGCTCCTACGAGCAGTACTTC. Amino acids: CASRRLFRDRSSYEQYF. The full variable domain, completed using reference TRBV2 and TRBJ2-7, is EPEVTQTPSHQVTQMGQEVILRCVPISNHLYFYWYRQILGQKVEFLVSFYNNEISEKSEIFDDQFSVERPDGSNFTLKIRSTKLEDSAMYFCASRRLFRDRSSYEQYFGPGTRLTVT.